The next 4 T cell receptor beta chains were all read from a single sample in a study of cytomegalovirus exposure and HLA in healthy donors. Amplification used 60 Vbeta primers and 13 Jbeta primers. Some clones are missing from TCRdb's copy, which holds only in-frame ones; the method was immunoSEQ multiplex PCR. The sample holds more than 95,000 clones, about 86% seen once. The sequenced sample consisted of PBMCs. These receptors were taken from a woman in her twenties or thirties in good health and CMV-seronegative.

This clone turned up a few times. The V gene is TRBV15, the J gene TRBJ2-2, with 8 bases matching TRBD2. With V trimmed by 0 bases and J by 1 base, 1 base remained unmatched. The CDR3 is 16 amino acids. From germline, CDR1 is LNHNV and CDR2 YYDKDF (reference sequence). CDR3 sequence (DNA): TGTGCCACCAGCAGAGAGGCGGGAGGGAACACCGGGGAGCTGTTTTTT. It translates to CATSREAGGNTGELFF. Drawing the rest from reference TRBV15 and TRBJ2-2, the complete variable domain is DAMVIQNPRYQVTQFGKPVTLSCSQTLNHNVMYWYQQKSSQAPKLLFHYYDKDFNNEADTPDNFQSRRPNTSFCFLDIRSPGLGDTAMYLCATSREAGGNTGELFFGEGSRLTVL.

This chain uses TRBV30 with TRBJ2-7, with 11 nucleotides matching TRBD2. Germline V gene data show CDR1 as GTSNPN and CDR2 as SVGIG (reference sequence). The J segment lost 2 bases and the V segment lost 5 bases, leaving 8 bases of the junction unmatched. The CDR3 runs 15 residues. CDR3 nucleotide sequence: TGTGCCTGGGCCGGGACTAGCGGACTGACCTACGAGCAGTACTTC. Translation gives CAWAGTSGLTYEQYF.

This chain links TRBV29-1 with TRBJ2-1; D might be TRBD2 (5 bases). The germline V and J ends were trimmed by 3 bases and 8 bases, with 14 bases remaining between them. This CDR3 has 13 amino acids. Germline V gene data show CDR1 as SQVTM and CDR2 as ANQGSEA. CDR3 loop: CSVDASNGDEQFF. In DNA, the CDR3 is TGCAGCGTTGACGCTAGCAATGGGGATGAGCAGTTCTTC.

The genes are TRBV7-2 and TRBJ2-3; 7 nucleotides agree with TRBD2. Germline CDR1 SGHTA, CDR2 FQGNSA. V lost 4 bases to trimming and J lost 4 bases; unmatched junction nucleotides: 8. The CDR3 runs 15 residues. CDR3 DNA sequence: TGTGCCAGCAGCTGGCGGGGGAGCACCGCAGATACGCAGTATTTT. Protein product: CASSWRGSTADTQYF.